Presented here are 25 T cell receptor beta chains from one specimen sequenced in a study of T-cell reconstitution after alpha-beta-depleted transplantation in children. The TCRbeta library incorporated unique molecular identifiers. MiXCR, applied by TCRdb to the PCR reads, yields one record per CDR3 protein. The table shows approximately 400,000 distinct CDR3 sequences, with roughly 10% occurring only once. The sample in question was PBMCs from the stem cell graft donor, obtained from the stem cell graft. The receptors derive from a human donor who donated a stem cell graft to a child with acute myeloid leukemia.

The chain recombines TRBV10-3 with TRBJ2-1, with D unclear. Germline V gives CDR1 ENHRY, CDR2 SYGVKD. This CDR3 comprises 12 residues. V was clipped by 2 bases and J by 6 bases, with 5 bases between them. The CDR3 protein is CAISEEANEQFF. The CDR3, as DNA: TGTGCCATCAGTGAGGAAGCCAATGAGCAGTTCTTC.

This clonotype was seen a few times. The chain links TRBV20-1 to TRBJ1-2; D may be TRBD1 (5 bases). There are 12 residues in the CDR3. Deletions cut 6 bases from V and 3 bases from J, with 11 bases between. Germline V gene data show CDR1 as DFQATT and CDR2 as SNEGSKA (reference sequence). The CDR3 coding sequence is TGCAGTGCACGGGACTCCTACTATGGCTACACCTTC. Encoded protein: CSARDSYYGYTF.

This clonotype was counted a few times. J is TRBJ2-1 and V is TRBV6-1, with D perhaps TRBD1 or TRBD2 (5 bases each). The CDR3 consists of 14 residues. Trimming shortened V by 2 bases and J by 2 bases, and 7 bases separated the two germline ends. Germline loops: CDR1 MNHNS, CDR2 SASEGT. This CDR3 reads CASSERGPYNEQFF. The DNA of the CDR3 is TGTGCCAGCAGTGAACGGGGCCCCTACAATGAGCAGTTCTTC.

This clonotype was seen more than once but under ten times. At one end the junction does not follow the germline gene, possibly because of a read error. CDR3 loop: CASRFRVTGPEAFF. In DNA, the CDR3 is TGCGCCAGCCGCTTTAGGGTTACAGGGCCTGAAGCTTTCTTT. The chain is built from TRBV5-1 and TRBJ1-1; perhaps TRBD1 as D (6 bases). Looked up from germline, CDR1 is SGHRS and CDR2 is YFSETQ. The CDR3 totals 14 residues.

The V and J genes are TRBV6-5 and TRBJ2-7; no reliable D call. Trimming stripped 6 bases from V and 4 bases from J, with 13 bases between. Germline lookup yields CDR1 MNHEY and CDR2 SVGAGI. The CDR3 runs to 13 residues. As DNA, the CDR3 is TGTGCCAGCAGCCACAGCAGTTTGTACGAGCAGTACTTC. This sequence encodes CASSHSSLYEQYF.

This clonotype was seen a handful of times. This chain joins TRBV10-3 and TRBJ1-5, with D possibly TRBD1 on 5 matching bases. This CDR3 contains 14 residues. Germline assignment: CDR1 ENHRY and CDR2 SYGVKD. Trimming stripped 3 bases from V and 9 bases from J, with 15 bases between. CDR3 coding DNA: TGTGCCATCAGTGAACGGGACGGACGTTGGCCCCAGCATTTT. Translation gives CAISERDGRWPQHF.

V and J are TRBV20-1 and TRBJ2-3; D remains unclear. The CDR3 consists of 13 residues. Trimming shortened V by 5 bases and J by 3 bases, and 12 bases separated the two germline ends. CDR1 and CDR2 (germline): DFQATT, SNEGSKA (reference sequence). The CDR3 DNA sequence: TGCAGTGCTCATAGCACCCGAACAGATACGCAGTATTTT. This codes for CSAHSTRTDTQYF.

The rearrangement joins TRBV19 to TRBJ2-7; unclear D gene. V was pared by 3 bases and J by 0 bases, with 6 bases between. The CDR3 is made up of 13 amino acids. Germline loops: CDR1 LNHDA, CDR2 SQIVND (reference sequence). The CDR3 loop reads CASSISSSYEQYF. As DNA, the CDR3 is TGTGCCAGTAGTATTTCAAGCTCCTACGAGCAGTACTTC.

This clonotype came up a few times. This chain uses TRBV12-3 or TRBV12-4 with TRBJ2-5, with TRBD1 identical over 10 bases. CDR3 length: 15 amino acids. V was pared by 3 bases and J by 3 bases, with 4 bases of the junction left unmatched. The CDR3 loop reads CASSFYGQGEETQYF. DNA for the CDR3: TGTGCCAGCAGTTTTTATGGACAGGGGGAAGAGACCCAGTACTTC.

This clonotype was counted ten times or more. This chain connects TRBV29-1 to TRBJ2-5; D possibly corresponds to TRBD1 (6 bases). From germline, CDR1 is SQVTM and CDR2 ANQGSEA. The CDR3 sequence is 12 residues long. V lost 5 bases and J 5 bases, leaving 12 bases between the germline ends. CDR3 nucleotides: TGCAGCGTTACACAGGGTACTGAGACCCAGTACTTC. Translated, it gives CSVTQGTETQYF.

This chain's CDR3 is CSASWDTSNQPQHF. In DNA, the CDR3 is TGCAGTGCTAGCTGGGACACCTCAAATCAGCCCCAGCATTTT. The V gene is TRBV20-1, the J gene TRBJ1-5; a possible D gene is TRBD1 (6 bases). Trimming cost V 3 bases and J 4 bases, with 13 bases left between them. There are 14 residues in the CDR3. Germline assignment: CDR1 DFQATT and CDR2 SNEGSKA (reference sequence).

This clonotype was counted many times. The rearrangement uses TRBV7-2 and TRBJ2-1; 9 bases match TRBD1. CDR1 is SGHTA and CDR2 is FQGNSA in the germline V gene. This CDR3 comprises 16 residues. V gave up 5 bases and J gave up 8 bases; unmatched junction bases: 13. The CDR3 region is CASSPGGTGYGHEQFF. The CDR3 DNA is TGTGCCAGCAGCCCCGGAGGGACAGGGTACGGTCATGAGCAGTTCTTC. Variable domain in full (rest from reference TRBV7-2 and TRBJ2-1): GAGVSQSPSNKVTEKGKDVELRCDPISGHTALYWYRQSLGQGLEFLIYFQGNSAPDKSGLPSDRFSAERTGGSVSTLTIQRTQQEDSAVYLCASSPGGTGYGHEQFFGPGTRLTVL.

J is TRBJ2-1 and V is TRBV19; D tentatively reads TRBD1 or TRBD2 (5 bases each). V shed 5 bases and J shed 1 base, with 18 bases lying between them. CDR1 and CDR2 from the germline V gene are LNHDA and SQIVND (reference sequence). The CDR3 has 17 residues. This chain's CDR3 is CASSGRDPASSYNEQFF. In DNA, the CDR3 is TGTGCCAGTAGTGGCAGGGACCCCGCAAGTTCCTACAATGAGCAGTTCTTC.

The chain has TRBV5-1 and TRBJ2-7, with a weak D call TRBD2 (5 bases). Germline CDR1 and CDR2: SGHRS and YFSETQ. The ends were cut back, 0 bases at V and 3 bases at J, with 13 bases in the middle. The CDR3 consists of 15 residues. Here the CDR3 DNA reads TGCGCCAGCAGCTTGGCCCTTAGCGACTTCTACGAGCAGTACTTC. Translating it yields CASSLALSDFYEQYF.

This sequence joins TRBV5-1 and TRBJ1-1; D is ambiguous. The length of the CDR3 is 15 residues. The germline V gene has CDR1 SGHRS and CDR2 YFSETQ. V was trimmed by 4 bases and J by 1 base, leaving 14 bases between them. CDR3 coding DNA: TGCGCCAGCAGCCCCGCGTGGGGTCCGAACACTGAAGCTTTCTTT. This encodes CASSPAWGPNTEAFF.

J is TRBJ2-3 and V is TRBV29-1, with TRBD2 matching 14 bases. The J segment lost 3 bases and the V segment lost 6 bases, leaving 8 bases of the junction unmatched. Germline V gives CDR1 SQVTM, CDR2 ANQGSEA. This CDR3 is 16 amino acids long. CDR3 nucleotide sequence: TGCAGCGTCACTCCCGGGACTAGCGGGAGTACAGATACGCAGTATTTT. Protein product: CSVTPGTSGSTDTQYF.

Note on this clonotype: Mismatch with germline at one junction end may stem from a read error. This chain joins TRBV7-7 and TRBJ2-1; no clear D. The germline CDR1 and CDR2 sequences are SSHAT and FNYEAQ (reference sequence). The CDR3 consists of 15 residues. CDR3 amino acids: CASSSTVSSYNEQFF. CDR3 DNA: TGTGCTAGCAGCTCGACGGTGAGCTCCTACAATGAGCAGTTCTTC.

This clonotype has only a few counts. The chain combines TRBV20-1 with TRBJ1-2; D is uncertain. CDR3 size: 10 residues. CDR1 DFQATT and CDR2 SNEGSKA come from the germline V gene (reference sequence). Trimming cost V 5 bases and J 3 bases, with 4 bases left between them. CDR3: CSAGDYGYTF. The CDR3 region has the DNA TGCAGTGCTGGGGACTATGGCTACACCTTC.

The chain employs TRBV12-3 or TRBV12-4 and TRBJ2-7; D is uncertain. Trimming removed 0 bases from V and 6 bases from J, with 9 bases in between. This CDR3 is 13 amino acids long. The CDR3 nucleotides read TGTGCCAGCAGTTTAGCCCAGCGACGCGAGCAGTACTTC. Translating it yields CASSLAQRREQYF.

A few counts support this clonotype. This sequence joins TRBV10-3 and TRBJ1-1; TRBD1 aligns across 7 bases. CDR3 length: 14 residues. Trimming removed 7 bases from V and 3 bases from J; junction bases left unmatched: 8. Germline V gives CDR1 ENHRY, CDR2 SYGVKD. CDR3 nucleotide sequence: TGTGCCATCAATCGCGAGGGGGCTGACACTGAAGCTTTCTTT. Translation: CAINREGADTEAFF.

CDR3 coding DNA: TGTGCCAGCAGCAACATAGCGGGAGTAAGTGAGCAGTTCTTC. This encodes CASSNIAGVSEQFF. This chain joins TRBV11-2 and TRBJ2-1, with 9 bases lining up with TRBD2. Trimming cost V 5 bases and J 9 bases; bases outside gene matches: 8. CDR1 is SGHAT, CDR2 FQNNGV, per germline. The CDR3 contains 14 residues.

The J gene is TRBJ2-1, the V gene TRBV20-1; weak D call: TRBD2 (6 bases). Germline-derived CDR1 and CDR2 are DFQATT and SNEGSKA (reference sequence). The CDR3 sequence is 15 residues long. V was pared by 5 bases and J by 0 bases, with 14 bases between. Here the CDR3 DNA reads TGCAGTGCTCCGTCCATCGGGAGCTCCTACAATGAGCAGTTCTTC. This encodes CSAPSIGSSYNEQFF.

This clonotype has at least ten counts. The chain couples TRBV20-1 to TRBJ1-1; D may be TRBD1 (6 bases). Germline CDR1 reads DFQATT; CDR2 reads SNEGSKA (reference sequence). With 1 base removed from V and 6 bases from J, the gap between germline ends came to 9 bases. The CDR3 loop spans 12 amino acids. In nucleotides, the CDR3 is TGCAGTGCTAGAGCCCCAGGGGCTGAAGCTTTCTTT. Its translation is CSARAPGAEAFF.

This clonotype was seen many times. The chain links TRBV5-5 to TRBJ2-1, with a tentative D call TRBD1 (6 bases). The germline V gene has CDR1 SGHKS and CDR2 YYEKEE (reference sequence). Trimming cost V 1 base and J 6 bases, with 14 bases left between them. The CDR3 has 15 amino acids. Written as DNA, the CDR3 is TGTGCCAGCAGCTTGCTTGCCTTCAGGGGCAATGAGCAGTTCTTC. It specifies CASSLLAFRGNEQFF.

J is TRBJ2-6 and V is TRBV7-9, with D perhaps matching TRBD1 or TRBD2 (5 bases each). The CDR3 sequence is 18 residues long. Germline values: CDR1 SEHNR, CDR2 FQNEAQ (reference sequence). V was trimmed by 1 base and J by 2 bases, leaving 15 bases between them. The CDR3 here is CASSLGGEIRAGANVLTF. DNA for the CDR3: TGTGCCAGCAGCTTAGGAGGGGAAATCAGGGCTGGGGCCAACGTCCTGACTTTC.